This T cell receptor beta chain was profiled in a study of lymphopenia after photon versus proton radiotherapy (dated by TCRdb to about 2019). Broadly, across the study: Photon and proton radiation therapy were compared by the study for their immunological effects in patients with gastrointestinal tumors who developed high-grade lymphopenia. The cohort comprised 20 patients with gastrointestinal tumors who received either photon or proton therapy and then developed lymphopenia. The study was designed to characterize how the impact on the immune system differs between the two radiation modalities. Overall results and qualifications from the work: Across the cohort, among patients who died, a greater drop in TCR diversity after the nadir was inversely correlated with overall survival time. Once the lymphocyte count had reached its nadir, the repertoires of photon-treated patients showed oligoclonal expansion, particularly of CD8+ Temra cells, and this expansion drove the decline in diversity. The survival association was examined only in patients who died, and the authors described better survival with proton therapy as a possibility, not as a demonstrated result. During treatment, patients who received photon therapy lost naive T cells and TCR diversity and gained effector/memory populations, whereas patients who received proton therapy remained relatively stable.

Library preparation was by the immunoSEQ multiplex PCR assay. Deep sequencing of rearranged TCR beta loci, alongside multiparametric flow cytometry, was used to profile T cell repertoires. This is the immuneACCESS table as TCRdb keeps it, with only in-frame sequences that have V and J called. A part of the clones is gone; compared with another copy, unresolved V genes explain less than half, and the rest is unexplained. This sample comprises more than 45,000 clones, roughly 80% of them detected only once. Just over 2% of the sample lies in the top ten. V ends up 2 bases short and J 1 base short, with an unmatched junction base count of 5. Inclusive of the bounding cysteine and phenylalanine, the CDR3 is 16 residues long. The DNA shown is the 48-base CDR3, in frame from base 1. CDR1 and CDR2 are read off the germline V gene as SGHRS and YFSETQ. Comment on this clone: Its antigen is not yet known. One base away there is no much larger clone; base qualities are not given.

The sample in question was peripheral blood, obtained from a patient treated with proton-based radiotherapy. The chain joins TRBV5-1 to TRBJ2-1; the central 8 bases match TRBD2. This sequence was found in a man aged 60 to 69 with pancreatic cancer. CDR3 loop: CASSLIAGMSYNEQFF. The DNA reads TGCGCCAGCAGCTTAATAGCGGGAATGTCCTACAATGAGCAGTTCTTC.